This T cell receptor (beta chain) was captured in a study of T cells after yellow fever vaccination. About the research overall: Preparation of the low-cell-number fractions used SMART-Seq v4 Ultra Low Input. Whole-study results and caveats: Clones from primary vaccination mostly reappeared after the booster (roughly 95% CD4, about 85% CD8). Weaker, the secondary response had a peak occurring faster, on day 5 versus 15.

This clonotype was observed a few times. The antigen is undetermined. Looked up from germline, CDR1 is KGHDR and CDR2 is SFDVKD. The CDR3 totals 15 residues. Unmatched junction bases numbered 6, after V lost 3 bases and J lost 8 bases. 5'RACE template switching added a universal primer site and UMIs to TCR cDNA. TCRdb analysed the 5' RACE reads with MiXCR anew, one entry per CDR3 protein. This table has about 340,000 distinct CDR3 sequences, approximately 12% appearing once. Sequencing was performed on CD4+ T cells sorted from PBMCs, taken 15 days after the yellow fever booster vaccination. The origin of this receptor is a man younger than 35 who received the YFV17D yellow fever vaccine. This rearrangement joins TRBV24-1 to TRBJ2-1, with 10 positions matching TRBD2. This CDR3 is CATSDQPSGGDEQFF. CDR3 sequence (DNA): TGTGCCACCAGTGATCAGCCTAGCGGGGGTGATGAGCAGTTCTTC.